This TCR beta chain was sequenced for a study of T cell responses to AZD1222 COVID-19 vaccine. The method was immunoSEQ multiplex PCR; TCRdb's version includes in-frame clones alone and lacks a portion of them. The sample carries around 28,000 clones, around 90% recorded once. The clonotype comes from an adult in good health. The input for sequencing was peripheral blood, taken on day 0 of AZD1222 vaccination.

CDR3 protein: CASKVTTRTDTQYF. CDR3 nucleotide sequence: TGTGCCAGCAAGGTCACTACCCGCACAGATACGCAGTATTTT. This chain uses TRBV6-5 with TRBJ2-3; no clear D. CDR3 size: 14 residues. V shed 7 bases and J shed 1 base, with 12 bases lying between them. CDR1 and CDR2 (germline): MNHEY, SVGAGI.